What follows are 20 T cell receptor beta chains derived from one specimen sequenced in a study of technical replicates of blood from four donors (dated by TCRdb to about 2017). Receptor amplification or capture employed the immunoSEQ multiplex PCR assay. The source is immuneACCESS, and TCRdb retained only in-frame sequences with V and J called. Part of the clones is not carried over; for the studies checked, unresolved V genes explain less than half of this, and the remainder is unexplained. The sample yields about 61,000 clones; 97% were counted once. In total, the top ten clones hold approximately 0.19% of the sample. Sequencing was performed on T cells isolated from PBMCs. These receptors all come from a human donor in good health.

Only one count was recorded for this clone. The CDR3 nucleotides are TGTGCCAGCAGCCACCGCCCGGGACAGGGGCTCTCCTACGAGCAGTACTTC. Amino acids: CASSHRPGQGLSYEQYF. The genes are TRBV7-9 and TRBJ2-7; 10 nucleotides align to TRBD1. Germline CDR1 SEHNR, CDR2 FQNEAQ (reference sequence). Unmatched junction bases numbered 10, after V lost 5 bases and J lost 0 bases. The CDR3 consists of 17 residues.

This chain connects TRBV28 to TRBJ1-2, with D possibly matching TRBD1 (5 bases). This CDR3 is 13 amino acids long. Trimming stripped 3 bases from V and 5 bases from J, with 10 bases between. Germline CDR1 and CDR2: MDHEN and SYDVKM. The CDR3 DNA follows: TGTGCCAGCAGTTTCAGGGTCGTATATGGCTACACCTTC. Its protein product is CASSFRVVYGYTF.

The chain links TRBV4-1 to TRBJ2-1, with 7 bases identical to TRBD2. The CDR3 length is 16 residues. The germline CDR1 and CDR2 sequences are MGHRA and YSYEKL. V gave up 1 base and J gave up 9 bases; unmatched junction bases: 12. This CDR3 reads CASSQGRRTSSVEQFF. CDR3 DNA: TGCGCCAGCAGCCAAGGCCGCAGGACTAGTTCTGTTGAGCAGTTCTTC.

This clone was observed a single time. CDR3 sequence (DNA): TGTGCCAGTAGTATAGGTTACGGGACAGGGCAGCCCCAGCATTTT. This codes for CASSIGYGTGQPQHF. The chain employs TRBV19 and TRBJ1-5, with TRBD1 matching over 9 bases. Germline trimming cut 1 base from V and 7 bases from J; bases unmatched to any gene: 5. CDR3 length: 15 residues. Looked up from germline, CDR1 is LNHDA and CDR2 is SQIVND (reference sequence).

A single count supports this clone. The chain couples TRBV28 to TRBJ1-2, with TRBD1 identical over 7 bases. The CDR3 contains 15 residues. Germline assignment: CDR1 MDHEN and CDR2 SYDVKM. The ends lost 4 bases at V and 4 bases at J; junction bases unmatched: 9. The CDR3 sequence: CASSSGTEFLYGYTF. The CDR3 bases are TGTGCCAGCAGTTCCGGGACAGAATTTCTCTATGGCTACACCTTC.

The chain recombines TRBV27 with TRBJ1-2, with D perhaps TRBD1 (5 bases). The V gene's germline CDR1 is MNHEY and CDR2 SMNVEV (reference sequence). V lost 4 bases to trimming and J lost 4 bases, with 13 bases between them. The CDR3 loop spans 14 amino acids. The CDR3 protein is CASSYQGSAYGYTF. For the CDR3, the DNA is TGTGCCAGCAGTTATCAGGGATCCGCCTATGGCTACACCTTC.

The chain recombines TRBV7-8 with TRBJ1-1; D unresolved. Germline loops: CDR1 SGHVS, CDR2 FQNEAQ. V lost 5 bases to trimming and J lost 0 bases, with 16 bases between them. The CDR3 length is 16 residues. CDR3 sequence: CASSQLTRGMNTEAFF. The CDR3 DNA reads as TGTGCCAGCAGCCAACTAACAAGAGGCATGAACACTGAAGCTTTCTTT.

The CDR3 here is CASSSRDSPYNEQFF. The CDR3 nucleotides are TGCGCCAGCAGCTCCCGGGACTCCCCCTACAATGAGCAGTTCTTC. The chain joins TRBV4-1 to TRBJ2-1; possible D gene TRBD2, 6 bases. The CDR3 extends over 15 amino acids. V was shortened by 5 bases and J by 2 bases, with 13 bases between the two germline ends. CDR1 and CDR2 (germline): MGHRA, YSYEKL.

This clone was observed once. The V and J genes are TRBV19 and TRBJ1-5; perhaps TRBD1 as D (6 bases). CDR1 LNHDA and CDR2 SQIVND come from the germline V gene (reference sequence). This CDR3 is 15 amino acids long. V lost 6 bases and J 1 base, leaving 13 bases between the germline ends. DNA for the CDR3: TGTGCCAGTAGGAGTACAGGGTACAGCAATCAGCCCCAGCATTTT. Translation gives CASRSTGYSNQPQHF.

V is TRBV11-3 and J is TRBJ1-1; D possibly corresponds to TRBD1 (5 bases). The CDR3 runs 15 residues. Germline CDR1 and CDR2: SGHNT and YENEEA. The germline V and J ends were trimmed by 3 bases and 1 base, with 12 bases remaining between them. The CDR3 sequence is CASSFPGLGNTEAFF. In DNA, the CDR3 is TGTGCCAGCAGCTTCCCGGGACTTGGGAACACTGAAGCTTTCTTT.

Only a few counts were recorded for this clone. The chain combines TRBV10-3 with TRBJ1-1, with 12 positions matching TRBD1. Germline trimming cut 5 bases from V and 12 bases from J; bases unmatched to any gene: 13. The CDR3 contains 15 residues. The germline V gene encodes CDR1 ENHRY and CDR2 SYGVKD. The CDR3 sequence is CAISSGQGAQRSSFF. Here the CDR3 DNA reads TGTGCCATCAGTTCGGGACAGGGGGCGCAAAGATCGTCTTTCTTT.

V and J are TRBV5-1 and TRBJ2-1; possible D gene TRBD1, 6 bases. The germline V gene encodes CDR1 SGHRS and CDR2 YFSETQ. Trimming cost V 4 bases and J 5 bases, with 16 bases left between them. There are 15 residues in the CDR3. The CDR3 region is CASSLPPGDDNEQFF. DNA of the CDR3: TGCGCCAGCAGCCTCCCCCCAGGGGATGACAATGAGCAGTTCTTC.

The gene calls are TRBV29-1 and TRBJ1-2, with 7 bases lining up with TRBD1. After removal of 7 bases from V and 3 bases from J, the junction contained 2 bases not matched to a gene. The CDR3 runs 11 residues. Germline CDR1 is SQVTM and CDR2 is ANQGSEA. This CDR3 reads CSGGQDYGYTF. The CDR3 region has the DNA TGCAGCGGAGGACAGGACTATGGCTACACCTTC.

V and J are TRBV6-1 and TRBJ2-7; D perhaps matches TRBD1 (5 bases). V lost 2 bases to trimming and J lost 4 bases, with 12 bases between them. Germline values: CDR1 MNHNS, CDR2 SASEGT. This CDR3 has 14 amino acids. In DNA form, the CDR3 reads TGTGCCAGCAGTGAACGTGGCAGGGCGTACGAGCAGTACTTC. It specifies CASSERGRAYEQYF.

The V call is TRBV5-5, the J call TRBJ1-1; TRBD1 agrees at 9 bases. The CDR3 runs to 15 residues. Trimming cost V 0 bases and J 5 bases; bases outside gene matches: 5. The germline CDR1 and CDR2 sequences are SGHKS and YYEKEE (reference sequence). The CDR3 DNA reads TGTGCCAGCAGCTTGGCCGGACAGGGGCGGACTGAAGCTTTCTTT. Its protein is CASSLAGQGRTEAFF.

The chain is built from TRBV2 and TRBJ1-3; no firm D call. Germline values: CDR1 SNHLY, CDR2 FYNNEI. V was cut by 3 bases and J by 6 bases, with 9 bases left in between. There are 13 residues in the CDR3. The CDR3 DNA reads TGTGCCAGCAGTGAGGCAGGTGCAAACACCATATATTTT. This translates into CASSEAGANTIYF.

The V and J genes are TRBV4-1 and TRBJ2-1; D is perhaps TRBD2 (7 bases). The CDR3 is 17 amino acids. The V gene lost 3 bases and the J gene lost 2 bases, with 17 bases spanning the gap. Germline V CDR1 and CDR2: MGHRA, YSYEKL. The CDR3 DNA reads TGCGCCAGCAGCCACCCGCGGGCGGGGGCCGCCTACAATGAGCAGTTCTTC. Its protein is CASSHPRAGAAYNEQFF.

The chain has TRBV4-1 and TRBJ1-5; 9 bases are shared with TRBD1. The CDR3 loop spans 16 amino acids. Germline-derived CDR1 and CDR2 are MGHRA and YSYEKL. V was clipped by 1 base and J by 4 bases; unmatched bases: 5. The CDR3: CASSQVGQGKNQPQHF. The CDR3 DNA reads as TGCGCCAGCAGCCAAGTGGGACAGGGTAAGAATCAGCCCCAGCATTTT.

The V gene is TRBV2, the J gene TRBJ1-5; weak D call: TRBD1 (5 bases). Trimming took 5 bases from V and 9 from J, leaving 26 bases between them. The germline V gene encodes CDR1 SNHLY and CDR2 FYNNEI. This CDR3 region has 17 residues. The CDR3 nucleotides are TGTGCCAGCAGTCCTCTTACGATACAGGCACAGACGGGGCCCCAGCATTTT. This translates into CASSPLTIQAQTGPQHF.

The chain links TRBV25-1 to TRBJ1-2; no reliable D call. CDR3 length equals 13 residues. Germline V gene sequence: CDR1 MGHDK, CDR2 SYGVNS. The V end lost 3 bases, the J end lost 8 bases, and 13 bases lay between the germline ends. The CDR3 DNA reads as TGTGCCAGCAGTGATAATCGGGTGGAGGGCTACACCTTC. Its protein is CASSDNRVEGYTF.